This TCR beta chain derives from a study of blood T cell repertoires in COVID-19. The assay was immunoSEQ multiplex PCR, and TCRdb's table has in-frame clones only and misses some. The sample carries about 130,000 clones, roughly four fifths recorded once. Germline V lookup: CDR1 LGHDT, CDR2 YNNKEL (reference sequence). CDR3 length: 17 amino acids. With 1 base clipped from V and 7 bases from J, the junction kept 12 bases outside the gene matches. This sequence joins TRBV3-1 (or the pseudogene TRBV3-2) and TRBJ2-1, with 8 bases that match TRBD2. Sequenced sample: peripheral blood. The TCR sequence derives from a woman in her forties or fifties with acute or convalescent COVID-19. The DNA of the CDR3 is TGTGCCAGCAGCCAAGGGGGAAGACTAGCGCGGGGGAATGAGCAGTTCTTC. It encodes CASSQGGRLARGNEQFF.